Here is one TCR beta chain with its context. Trimming took off 2 bases at V and 1 base at J, with 9 bases between the two ends. Germline CDR1 reads SGHKS; CDR2 reads YYEKEE (reference sequence). CDR3 length equals 14 residues. The sample comes from a study of blood T cell repertoires in COVID-19. Whole-study context: The samples span acute and convalescent COVID-19 from the United States, Italy and Spain. T cells, B-cell-depleted T cells, or PBMCs provided the cDNA or gDNA that served as material.

As processed by the authors: Estimates of nucleated cell counts were drawn from the amplification of reference gene primers. The assay was immunoSEQ multiplex PCR, and TCRdb's table has in-frame clones only and misses some. Clone size and V and J calls were adopted from that table, with D and trimming inferred from the DNA. The data contain 170,000 or so clones, about 88% of them seen just once; the ten biggest clones take up approximately 2.5%. The sequencing input was peripheral blood. The source of this sequence is a man between 35 and 55 years old with active or convalescent COVID-19. The chain joins TRBV5-5 to TRBJ1-1; D not resolved. The CDR3 here is CASSFNNRNTEAFF. DNA of the CDR3: TGTGCCAGCAGCTTTAATAACAGGAACACTGAAGCTTTCTTT.